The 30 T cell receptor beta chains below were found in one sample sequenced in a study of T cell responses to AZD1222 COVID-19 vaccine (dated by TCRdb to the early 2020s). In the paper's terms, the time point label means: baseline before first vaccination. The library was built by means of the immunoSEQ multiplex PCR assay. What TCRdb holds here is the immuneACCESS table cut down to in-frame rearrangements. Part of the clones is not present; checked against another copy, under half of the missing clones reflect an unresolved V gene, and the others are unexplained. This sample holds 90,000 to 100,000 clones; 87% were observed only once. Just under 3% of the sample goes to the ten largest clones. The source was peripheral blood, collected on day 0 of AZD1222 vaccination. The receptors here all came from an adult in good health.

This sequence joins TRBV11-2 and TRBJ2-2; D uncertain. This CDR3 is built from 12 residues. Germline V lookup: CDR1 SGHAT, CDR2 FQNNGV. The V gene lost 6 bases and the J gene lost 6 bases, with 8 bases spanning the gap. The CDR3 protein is CASRTTSGELFF. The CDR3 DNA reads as TGTGCCAGCAGGACGACTTCCGGGGAGCTGTTTTTT.

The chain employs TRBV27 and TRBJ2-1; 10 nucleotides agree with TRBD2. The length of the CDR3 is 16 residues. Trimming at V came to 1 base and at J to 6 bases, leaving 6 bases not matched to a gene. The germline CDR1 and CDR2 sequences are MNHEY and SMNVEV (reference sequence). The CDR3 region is CASSLFVLAGVNEQFF. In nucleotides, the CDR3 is TGTGCCAGCAGTTTATTCGTCCTAGCGGGGGTCAATGAGCAGTTCTTC.

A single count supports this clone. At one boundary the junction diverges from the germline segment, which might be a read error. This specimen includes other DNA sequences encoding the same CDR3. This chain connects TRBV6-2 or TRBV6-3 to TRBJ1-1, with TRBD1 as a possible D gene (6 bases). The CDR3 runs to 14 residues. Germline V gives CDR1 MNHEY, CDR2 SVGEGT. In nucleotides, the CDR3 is TGTGCCAGCAGCACAGACAGGCGGTGGAGTGAAGCCTTCTTT. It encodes CASSTDRRWSEAFF.

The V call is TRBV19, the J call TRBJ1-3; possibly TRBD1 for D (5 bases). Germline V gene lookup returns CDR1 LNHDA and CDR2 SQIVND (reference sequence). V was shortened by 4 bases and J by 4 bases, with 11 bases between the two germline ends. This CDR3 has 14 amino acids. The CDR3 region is CASSNQGEGNTIYF. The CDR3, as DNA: TGTGCCAGTAGTAACCAGGGAGAAGGAAACACCATATATTTT. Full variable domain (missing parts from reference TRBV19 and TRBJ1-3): DGGITQSPKYLFRKEGQNVTLSCEQNLNHDAMYWYRQDPGQGLRLIYYSQIVNDFQKGDIAEGYSVSREKKESFPLTVTSAQKNPTAFYLCASSNQGEGNTIYFGEGSWLTVV.

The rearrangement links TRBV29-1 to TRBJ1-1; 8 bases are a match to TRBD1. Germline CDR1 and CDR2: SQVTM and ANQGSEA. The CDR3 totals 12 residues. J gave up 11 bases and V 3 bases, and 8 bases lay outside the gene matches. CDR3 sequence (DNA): TGCAGCGTTGACGGACAGGGATCTCGGGCTTTCTTT. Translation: CSVDGQGSRAFF.

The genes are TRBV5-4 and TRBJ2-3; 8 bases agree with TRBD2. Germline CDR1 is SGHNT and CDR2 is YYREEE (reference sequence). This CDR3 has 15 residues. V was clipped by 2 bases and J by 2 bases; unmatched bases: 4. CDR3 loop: CASSFSGIYTDTQYF. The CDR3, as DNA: TGTGCCAGCAGCTTTAGCGGGATTTACACAGATACGCAGTATTTT.

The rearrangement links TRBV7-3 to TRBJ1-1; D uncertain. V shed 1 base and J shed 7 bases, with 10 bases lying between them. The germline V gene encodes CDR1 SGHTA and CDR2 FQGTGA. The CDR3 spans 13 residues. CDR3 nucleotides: TGTGCCAGCAGCTTAAGGTTTGGAGGTGAAGCTTTCTTT. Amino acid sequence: CASSLRFGGEAFF.

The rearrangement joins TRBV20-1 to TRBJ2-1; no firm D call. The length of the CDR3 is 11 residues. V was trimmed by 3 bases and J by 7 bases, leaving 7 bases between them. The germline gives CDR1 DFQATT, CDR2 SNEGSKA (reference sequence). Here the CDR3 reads CSASSNNEQFF. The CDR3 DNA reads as TGCAGTGCTAGCTCCAATAATGAGCAGTTCTTC.

The CDR3 bases are TGCGCCAGCAGCCACTTCGCCGGGGGCACCTATAATTCACCCCTCCACTTT. Translation: CASSHFAGGTYNSPLHF. The V and J genes are TRBV4-1 and TRBJ1-6, with D possibly matching TRBD1 (6 bases). This CDR3 region has 17 residues. Germline V lookup: CDR1 MGHRA, CDR2 YSYEKL. The V and J ends lost 3 bases and 2 bases respectively, with 14 bases between them.

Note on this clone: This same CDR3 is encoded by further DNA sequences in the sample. The CDR3 DNA reads as TGTGCCAGCAGTTTGTCCGGAGAGACCCAGTACTTC. This encodes CASSLSGETQYF. This chain joins TRBV12-3 or TRBV12-4 and TRBJ2-5; unclear D gene. The V gene lost 3 bases and the J gene lost 4 bases, with 6 bases spanning the gap. The CDR3 loop spans 12 amino acids.

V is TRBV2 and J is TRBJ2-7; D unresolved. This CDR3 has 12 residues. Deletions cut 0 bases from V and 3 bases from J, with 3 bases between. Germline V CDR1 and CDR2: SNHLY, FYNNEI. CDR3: CASSEADYEQYF. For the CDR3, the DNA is TGTGCCAGCAGTGAAGCCGACTACGAGCAGTACTTC.

CDR3 amino acids: CASSIVSGTNEQFF. The DNA of the CDR3 is TGTGCCAGTAGTATAGTTTCCGGGACCAATGAGCAGTTCTTC. The chain carries TRBV19 and TRBJ2-1, with D perhaps assigned TRBD1 or TRBD2 (5 bases each). This CDR3 region has 14 residues. The germline gives CDR1 LNHDA, CDR2 SQIVND (reference sequence). V was clipped by 1 base and J by 6 bases, with 10 bases between them.

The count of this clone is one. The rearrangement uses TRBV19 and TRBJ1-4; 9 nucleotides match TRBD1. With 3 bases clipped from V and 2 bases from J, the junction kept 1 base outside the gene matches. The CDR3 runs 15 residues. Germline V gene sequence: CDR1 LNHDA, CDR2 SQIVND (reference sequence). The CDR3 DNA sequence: TGTGCCAGTAGTATGGGGACAGGGACTAATGAAAAACTGTTTTTT. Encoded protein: CASSMGTGTNEKLFF.

The CDR3 is CASSRARTGVDEQFF. The CDR3 DNA reads as TGTGCCAGCAGCAGGGCCCGGACAGGGGTCGATGAGCAGTTCTTC. The J gene is TRBJ2-1, the V gene TRBV11-1; 9 positions match TRBD1. The CDR3 consists of 15 residues. CDR1 is SGHAT and CDR2 is FQDESV in the germline V gene (reference sequence). V lost 5 bases, J lost 8 bases, and 10 bases stayed unmatched.

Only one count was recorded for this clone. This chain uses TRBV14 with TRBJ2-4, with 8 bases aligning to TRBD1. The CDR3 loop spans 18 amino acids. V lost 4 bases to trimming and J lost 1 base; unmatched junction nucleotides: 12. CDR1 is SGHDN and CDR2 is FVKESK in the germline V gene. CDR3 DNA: TGTGCCAGCAGCCCTAGGGGGACAGGCTGGCGGGCCAAAAACATTCAGTACTTC. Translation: CASSPRGTGWRAKNIQYF.

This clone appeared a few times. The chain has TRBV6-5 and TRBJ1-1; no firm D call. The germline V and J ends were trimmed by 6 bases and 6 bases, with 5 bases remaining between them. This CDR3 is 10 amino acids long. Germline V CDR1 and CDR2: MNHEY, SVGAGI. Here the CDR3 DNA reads TGTGCCAGCAGGGACTCTGAAGCTTTCTTT. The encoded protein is CASRDSEAFF.

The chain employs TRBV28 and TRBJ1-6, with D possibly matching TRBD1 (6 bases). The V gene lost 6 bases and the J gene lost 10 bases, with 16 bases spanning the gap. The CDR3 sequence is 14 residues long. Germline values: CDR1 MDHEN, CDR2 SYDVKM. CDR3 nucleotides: TGTGCCAGCAGCTCCCCCTCACAGGGCTCACCCCTCCACTTT. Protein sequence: CASSSPSQGSPLHF.

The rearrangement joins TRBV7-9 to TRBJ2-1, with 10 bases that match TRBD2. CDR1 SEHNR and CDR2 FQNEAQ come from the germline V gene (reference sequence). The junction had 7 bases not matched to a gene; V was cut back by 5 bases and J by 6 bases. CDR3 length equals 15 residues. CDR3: CASSTLAGLVNEQFF. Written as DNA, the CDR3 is TGTGCCAGCAGCACACTAGCGGGGCTAGTCAATGAGCAGTTCTTC.

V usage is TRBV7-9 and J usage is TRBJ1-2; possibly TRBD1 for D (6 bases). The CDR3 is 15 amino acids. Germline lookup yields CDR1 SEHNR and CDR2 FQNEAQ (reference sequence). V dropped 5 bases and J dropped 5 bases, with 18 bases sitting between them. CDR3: CASSHTQGGYYGYTF. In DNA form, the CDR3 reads TGTGCCAGCAGCCACACCCAAGGGGGGTATTATGGCTACACCTTC.

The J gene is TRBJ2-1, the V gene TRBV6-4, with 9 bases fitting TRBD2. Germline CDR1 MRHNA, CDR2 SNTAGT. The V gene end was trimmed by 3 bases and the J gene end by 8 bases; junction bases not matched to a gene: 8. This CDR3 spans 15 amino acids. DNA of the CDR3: TGTGCCAGCAGTGAGGGAGCGGGGGGCTTGGATGAGCAGTTCTTC. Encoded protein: CASSEGAGGLDEQFF.

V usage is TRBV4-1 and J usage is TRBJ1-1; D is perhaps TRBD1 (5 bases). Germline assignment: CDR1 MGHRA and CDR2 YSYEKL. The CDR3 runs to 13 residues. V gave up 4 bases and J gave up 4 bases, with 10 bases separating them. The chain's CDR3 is CASSLGRGTEAFF. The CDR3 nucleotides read TGCGCCAGCAGCCTAGGAAGGGGCACTGAAGCTTTCTTT.

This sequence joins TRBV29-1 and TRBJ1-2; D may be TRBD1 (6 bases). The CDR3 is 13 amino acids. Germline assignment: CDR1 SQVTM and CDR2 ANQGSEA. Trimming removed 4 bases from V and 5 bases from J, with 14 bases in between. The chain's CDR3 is CSVGTETRYGYTF. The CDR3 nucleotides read TGCAGCGTTGGGACAGAAACCCGTTATGGCTACACCTTC.

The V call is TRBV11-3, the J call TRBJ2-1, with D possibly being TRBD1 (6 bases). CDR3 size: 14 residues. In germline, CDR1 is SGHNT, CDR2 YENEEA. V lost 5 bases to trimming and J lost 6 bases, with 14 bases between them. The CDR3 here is CASSLASGANEQFF. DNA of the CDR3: TGTGCCAGCAGCCTGGCCTCAGGGGCCAATGAGCAGTTCTTC. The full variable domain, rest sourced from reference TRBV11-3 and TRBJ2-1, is EAGVVQSPRYKIIEKKQPVAFWCNPISGHNTLYWYLQNLGQGPELLIRYENEEAVDDSQLPKDRFSAERLKGVDSTLKIQPAELGDSAVYLCASSLASGANEQFFGPGTRLTVL.

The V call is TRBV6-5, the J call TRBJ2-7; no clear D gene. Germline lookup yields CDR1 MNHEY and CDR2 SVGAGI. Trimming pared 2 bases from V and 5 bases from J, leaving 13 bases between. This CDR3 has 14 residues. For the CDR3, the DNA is TGTGCCAGCAGTTACGCCGAAGTATCTCACGAGCAGTACTTC. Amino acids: CASSYAEVSHEQYF.

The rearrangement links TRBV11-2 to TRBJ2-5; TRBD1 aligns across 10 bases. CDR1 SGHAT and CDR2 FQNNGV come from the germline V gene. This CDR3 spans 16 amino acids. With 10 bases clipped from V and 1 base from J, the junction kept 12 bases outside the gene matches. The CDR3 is CATHPGTGVFQETQYF. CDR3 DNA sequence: TGTGCCACCCACCCCGGGACAGGGGTCTTCCAAGAGACCCAGTACTTC.

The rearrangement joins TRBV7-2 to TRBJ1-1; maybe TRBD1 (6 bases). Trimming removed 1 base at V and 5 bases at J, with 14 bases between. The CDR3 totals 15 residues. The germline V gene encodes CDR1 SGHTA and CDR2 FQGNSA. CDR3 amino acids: CASSLVAGRGTEAFF. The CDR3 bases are TGTGCCAGCAGCTTAGTTGCGGGGAGGGGGACTGAAGCTTTCTTT.

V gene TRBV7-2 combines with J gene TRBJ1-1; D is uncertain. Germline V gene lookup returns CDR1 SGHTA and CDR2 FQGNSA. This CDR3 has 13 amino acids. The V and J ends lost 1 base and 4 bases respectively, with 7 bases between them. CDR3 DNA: TGTGCCAGCAGCTTAGGCCGCCCCACTGAAGCTTTCTTT. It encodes CASSLGRPTEAFF. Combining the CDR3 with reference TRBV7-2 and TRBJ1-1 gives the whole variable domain GAGVSQSPSNKVTEKGKDVELRCDPISGHTALYWYRQSLGQGLEFLIYFQGNSAPDKSGLPSDRFSAERTGGSVSTLTIQRTQQEDSAVYLCASSLGRPTEAFFGQGTRLTVV.

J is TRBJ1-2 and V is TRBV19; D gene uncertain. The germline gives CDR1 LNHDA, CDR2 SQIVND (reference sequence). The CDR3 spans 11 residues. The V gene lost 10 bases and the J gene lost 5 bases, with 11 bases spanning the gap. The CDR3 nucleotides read TGTGCCACTACGAGAGGGTATGGCTACACCTTC. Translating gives CATTRGYGYTF.

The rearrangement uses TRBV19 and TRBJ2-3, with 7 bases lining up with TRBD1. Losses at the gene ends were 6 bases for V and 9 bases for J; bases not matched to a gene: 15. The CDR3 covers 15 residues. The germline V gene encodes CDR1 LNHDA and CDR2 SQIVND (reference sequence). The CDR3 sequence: CASRRGHDSQITQYF. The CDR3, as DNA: TGTGCCAGTAGGAGGGGGCATGACTCACAGATAACGCAGTATTTT.

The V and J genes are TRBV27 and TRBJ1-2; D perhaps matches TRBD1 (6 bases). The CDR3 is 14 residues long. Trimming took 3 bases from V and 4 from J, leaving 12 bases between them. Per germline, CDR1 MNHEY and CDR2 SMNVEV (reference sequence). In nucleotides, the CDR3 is TGTGCCAGCAGTTTCTCCGGGGGCGGCTATGGCTACACCTTC. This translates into CASSFSGGGYGYTF.